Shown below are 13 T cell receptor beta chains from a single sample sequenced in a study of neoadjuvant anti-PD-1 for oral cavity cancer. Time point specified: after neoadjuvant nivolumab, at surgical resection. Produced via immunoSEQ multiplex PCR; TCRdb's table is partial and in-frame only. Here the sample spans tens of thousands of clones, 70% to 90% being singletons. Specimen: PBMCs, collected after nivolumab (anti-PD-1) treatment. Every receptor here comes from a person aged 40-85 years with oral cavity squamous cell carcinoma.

The CDR3 spells CASSPGTAMDTQYF. The CDR3 DNA follows: TGTGCCAGCAGTCCGGGGACCGCGATGGATACGCAGTATTTT. The rearrangement uses TRBV6-1 and TRBJ2-3; D might be TRBD1 or TRBD2, each matching 5 bases. Germline V lookup: CDR1 MNHNS, CDR2 SASEGT. Deletions cut 5 bases from V and 6 bases from J, with 15 bases between. CDR3 length equals 14 residues.

The DNA for the CDR3 is TGTGCCAGTAGTACCGGGACAGCCCCTACTCCTGATCAGCCCCAGCATTTT. It yields the protein CASSTGTAPTPDQPQHF. This chain uses TRBV19 with TRBJ1-5; TRBD1 matches at 7 bases. CDR3 length: 17 residues. Trimming removed 4 bases from V and 5 bases from J; junction bases left unmatched: 14. Per germline, CDR1 LNHDA and CDR2 SQIVND (reference sequence).

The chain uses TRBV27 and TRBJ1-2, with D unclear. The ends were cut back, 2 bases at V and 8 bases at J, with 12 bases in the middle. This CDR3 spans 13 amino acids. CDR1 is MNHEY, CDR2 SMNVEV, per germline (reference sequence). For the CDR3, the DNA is TGTGCCAGCAGTTTAAACCTTGAGCTAGGCTACACCTTC. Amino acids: CASSLNLELGYTF.

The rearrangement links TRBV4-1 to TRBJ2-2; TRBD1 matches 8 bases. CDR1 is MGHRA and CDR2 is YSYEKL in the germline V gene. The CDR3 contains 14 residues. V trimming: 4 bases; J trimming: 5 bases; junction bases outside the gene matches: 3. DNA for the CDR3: TGCGCCAGCAGCCGGACAGGGAAGACCGGGGAGCTGTTTTTT. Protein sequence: CASSRTGKTGELFF.

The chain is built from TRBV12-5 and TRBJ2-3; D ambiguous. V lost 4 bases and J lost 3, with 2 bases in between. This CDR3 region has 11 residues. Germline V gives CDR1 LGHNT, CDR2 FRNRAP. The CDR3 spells CASGSTDTQYF. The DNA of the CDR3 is TGTGCTAGTGGTTCAACAGATACGCAGTATTTT.

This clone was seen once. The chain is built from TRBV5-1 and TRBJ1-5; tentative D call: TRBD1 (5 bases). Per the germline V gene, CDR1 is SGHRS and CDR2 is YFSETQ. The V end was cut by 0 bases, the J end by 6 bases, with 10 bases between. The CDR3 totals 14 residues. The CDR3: CASSLEWGSQPQHF. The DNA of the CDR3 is TGCGCCAGCAGCTTGGAGTGGGGGTCTCAGCCCCAGCATTTT.

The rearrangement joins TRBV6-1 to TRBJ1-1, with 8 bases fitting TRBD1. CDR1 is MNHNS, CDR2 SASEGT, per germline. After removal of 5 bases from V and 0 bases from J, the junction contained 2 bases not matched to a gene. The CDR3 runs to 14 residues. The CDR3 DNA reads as TGTGCCAGCAGTACAGGGGGAATGAACACTGAAGCTTTCTTT. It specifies CASSTGGMNTEAFF.

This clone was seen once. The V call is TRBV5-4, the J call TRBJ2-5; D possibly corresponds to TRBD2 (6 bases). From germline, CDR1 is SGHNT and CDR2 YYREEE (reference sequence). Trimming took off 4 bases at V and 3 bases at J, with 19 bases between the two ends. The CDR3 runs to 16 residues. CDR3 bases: TGTGCCAGCAGCCTTGTGGCTATATCGGGGGAAGAGACCCAGTACTTC. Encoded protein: CASSLVAISGEETQYF.

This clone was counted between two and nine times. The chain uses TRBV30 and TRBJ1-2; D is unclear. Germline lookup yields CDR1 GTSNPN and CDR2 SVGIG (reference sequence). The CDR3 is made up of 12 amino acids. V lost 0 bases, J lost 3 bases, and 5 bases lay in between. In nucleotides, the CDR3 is TGTGCCTGGAGTGTAATGGACTATGGCTACACCTTC. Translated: CAWSVMDYGYTF.

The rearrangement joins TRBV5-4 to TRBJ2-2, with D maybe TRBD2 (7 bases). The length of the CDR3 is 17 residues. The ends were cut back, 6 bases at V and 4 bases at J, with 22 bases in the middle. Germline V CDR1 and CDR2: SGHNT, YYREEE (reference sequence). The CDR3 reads CASTPGGGPWSTGELFF. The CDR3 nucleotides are TGTGCCAGCACCCCGGGCGGGGGCCCCTGGAGCACCGGGGAGCTGTTTTTT.

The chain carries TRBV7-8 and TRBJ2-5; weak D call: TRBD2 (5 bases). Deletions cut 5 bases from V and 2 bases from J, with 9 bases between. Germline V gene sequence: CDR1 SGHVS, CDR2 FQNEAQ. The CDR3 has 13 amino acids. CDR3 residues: CASSILGQETQYF. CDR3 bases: TGTGCCAGCAGCATACTAGGGCAAGAGACCCAGTACTTC.

CDR3 protein: CASLGSRQETQYF. The CDR3 region has the DNA TGTGCCAGCCTTGGCAGTCGACAAGAGACCCAGTACTTC. The chain joins TRBV6-6 to TRBJ2-5, with D hard to call. The ends were cut back, 8 bases at V and 2 bases at J, with 12 bases in the middle. CDR1 MNHNY and CDR2 SVGAGI come from the germline V gene (reference sequence). This CDR3 comprises 13 residues.

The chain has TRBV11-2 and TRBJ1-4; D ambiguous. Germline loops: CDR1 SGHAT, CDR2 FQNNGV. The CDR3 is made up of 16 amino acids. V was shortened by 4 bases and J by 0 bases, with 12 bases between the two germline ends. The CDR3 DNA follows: TGTGCCAGCAGCTCCGCCCCAGGAGCAACTAATGAAAAACTGTTTTTT. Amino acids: CASSSAPGATNEKLFF. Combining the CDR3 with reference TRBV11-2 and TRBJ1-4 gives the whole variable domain EAGVAQSPRYKIIEKRQSVAFWCNPISGHATLYWYQQILGQGPKLLIQFQNNGVVDDSQLPKDRFSAERLKGVDSTLKIQPAKLEDSAVYLCASSSAPGATNEKLFFGSGTQLSVL.